This entry lists 6 T cell receptor beta chains sequenced from one sample in a study of cytomegalovirus exposure and HLA in healthy donors. PCR amplification relied on 60 Vbeta primers (plus 13 Jbeta primers). TCRdb keeps only in-frame clones here, not all; method: immunoSEQ multiplex PCR. This table holds fewer than 100,000 clones, 65% to 80% found once. The sample comprised PBMCs. All receptors come from a man aged 60 to 75 in good health and CMV-seropositive.

The rearrangement uses TRBV19 and TRBJ2-3, with TRBD1 matching 10 bases. The V gene's germline CDR1 is LNHDA and CDR2 SQIVND (reference sequence). This CDR3 comprises 17 residues. The ends lost 4 bases at V and 2 bases at J; junction bases unmatched: 9. The CDR3 region is CASSTYRDRGNTDTQYF. The CDR3 DNA is TGTGCCAGTAGTACATACCGGGACAGGGGAAACACAGATACGCAGTATTTT.

The chain has TRBV6-1 and TRBJ1-1; 7 nucleotides agree with TRBD1. The germline V gene encodes CDR1 MNHNS and CDR2 SASEGT. The CDR3 is 17 residues long. J gave up 1 base and V 6 bases, and 14 bases lay outside the gene matches. The CDR3 is CASSEPGDSFKNTEAFF. The DNA of the CDR3 is TGTGCCAGCAGCGAACCGGGGGACAGCTTTAAGAACACTGAAGCTTTCTTT.

The gene calls are TRBV30 and TRBJ2-5; TRBD1 matches 9 bases. The better agreement between TRBJ2-7 and the DNA end casts doubt on the J call. CDR1 and CDR2 from the germline V gene are GTSNPN and SVGIG (reference sequence). The CDR3 is 14 amino acids. CDR3: CAWRGQGLSYEQYF. CDR3 bases: TGTGCCTGGAGAGGACAGGGGCTATCCTACGAGCAGTACTTC.

A few counts support this clone. V usage is TRBV4-2 and J usage is TRBJ2-1; TRBD2 matches at 8 bases. The germline gives CDR1 LGHNA, CDR2 YNFKEQ. The CDR3 extends over 17 amino acids. J gave up 5 bases and V 3 bases, and 12 bases lay outside the gene matches. The CDR3 loop is CASSQGHSGEVNNEQFF. The CDR3 DNA sequence: TGTGCCAGCAGCCAGGGTCATAGCGGGGAAGTTAACAATGAGCAGTTCTTC.

J is TRBJ1-2 and V is TRBV5-1, with D hard to call. Germline V CDR1 and CDR2: SGHRS, YFSETQ. The CDR3 covers 13 residues. V lost 3 bases and J lost 4, with 10 bases in between. The CDR3 sequence is CASSSLAAYGYTF. The DNA of the CDR3 is TGCGCCAGCAGCTCACTGGCGGCCTATGGCTACACCTTC.

Here the CDR3 DNA reads TGTGCCAGTAGTATAGGAGCCGGGACAGGGGTGAATTCACCCCTCCACTTT. Translating it yields CASSIGAGTGVNSPLHF. The rearrangement joins TRBV19 to TRBJ1-6; 10 nucleotides line up with TRBD1. CDR1 LNHDA and CDR2 SQIVND come from the germline V gene (reference sequence). J was trimmed by 7 bases and V by 1 base; bases with no gene match: 7. The CDR3 contains 17 residues.